This TCR beta chain was observed in a study of blood T cell repertoires in COVID-19 (dated by TCRdb to 2020 to 2022). Regarding the complete study: Samples from collaborators originated in the United States, Italy and Spain and spanned both the acute and convalescent phases of COVID-19. The repertoires were released in a freely available public database intended as a resource for research on the immune response to SARS-CoV-2. The material from the prospective study consisted of cDNA or gDNA derived from T cells, B-cell-depleted T cells, or PBMCs. The sample metadata nearly always contained a de-identified subject ID, COVID-19 status, age in years and sex. HLA class I and class II types, where available, came from metadata supplied by the sample provider rather than from assay-based typing. The samples were drawn from the first 160 participants of the ongoing ImmuneRACE study and from more than 1,000 subjects provided by 6 global collaborators. Subjects who had been exposed to COVID-19, were actively infected with it, or had recovered from it provided the deeply sampled blood TCRbeta repertoires that made up the dataset.

Each collaborating institution followed its own protocols to collect whole blood in K2EDTA tubes. For TCRbeta analysis, collaborators shipped samples as frozen whole blood, isolated PBMCs, or DNA extracted from either of those sample types. CDR1 KGHDR and CDR2 SFDVKD are derived from the germline V gene. Measured from the cysteine to the phenylalanine, the CDR3 is 14 residues long. CDR3 DNA is the only sequence kept; it has 42 bases, read in frame from the first base. A distance of 12 bases separates the germline ends of V and J, which lose 3 bases and 5 bases respectively. As regards this clone: Its antigen has not been determined. There are no base qualities to consult, and no much larger clone falls within one base. Distinct nucleotide sequences in the sample also encode this CDR3.

TCRbeta CDR3 regions were amplified from genomic DNA using the immunoSEQ Assay, a bias-controlled multiplex PCR. From the authors' description of their analysis: Nucleated cell counts per sample were estimated from amplification of reference gene primers within the assay. To quantify the absolute abundance of each unique TCRbeta CDR3 rearrangement, sequence reads were collapsed and filtered. For each sample, productive Simpson clonality was calculated by taking the square root of Simpson's diversity index across productive rearrangements. This immuneACCESS table, as held by TCRdb, lists in-frame sequences with V and J called but not all clones. Of the missing ones, under half trace to an unresolved V gene in checked studies; the others have no known cause. The DNA gave D and trimming, while V, J and clone size come from that table. The sample table records 200,000 to 300,000 clones; approximately 85% of these occur just once. The ten top clones hold around 0.7% of the sample.

Study-wide findings and limitations: How much clinical and demographic metadata was included differed by source and by participant, and the metadata was provided uncurated.

This clonotype originated in a human donor in a cohort sampled during active COVID-19. The chain couples TRBV24-1 to TRBJ2-5, with TRBD1 as a weak D call on 5 bases. The specimen sequenced was peripheral blood. The nucleotide sequence reads TGTGCCACCAGTGATGGCAGGGAAGGTGAGACCCAGTACTTC. Translation gives CATSDGREGETQYF.